This entry is about one TCR beta chain. Antigen specificity is unknown. Per CD8+ T cell subset, triplicate sorts of 300,000 cells each were done. This entry comes from a study of CXCR3-negative and CXCR3-positive naive CD8 T cells. Study-level results: The study found that naive CXCR3-negative and CXCR3-positive cells shared TRBV-TRBJ usage, while memory cells differed. Fresh PBMCs went into most assays, and CXCR3 expression partly declined after cryopreservation. More hydrophobic TRB CDR3s occurred in CXCR3-positive than in CXCR3-negative naive cells. Both of the naive subsets showed about the same high diversity, but memory CD8+ cells had much less.

UMI-tagged TRB cDNA libraries were built via 5' RACE. TCRdb derives one entry per CDR3 protein from the 5' RACE reads, leaving out DNA. This sample's table reports about 86,000 distinct CDR3 sequences. This CDR3 has 16 residues. The TCR sequence derives from a human donor in good health. Some clones in this sample may be carry-over from other donors' samples. Sequenced sample: naive CXCR3+ CD8+ T cells from blood. Subset reported: CD45RO-CCR7+CD27+CD95- naive CD8+ T cells expressing CXCR3 (TNR3+). V usage is TRBV12-3 or TRBV12-4 and J usage is TRBJ2-1; absent DNA, TCRdb's TRBD1 call cannot be checked. The CDR3 sequence: CASSPGQSHSYNEQFF.